One and the same sample provided the 26 T cell receptor beta chains below, sequenced in a study of beta chain features in type 1 diabetes. Sequencing targeted expressed TCRB transcripts, as all isolated RNA had been reverse transcribed. The protocol was immunoSEQ multiplex PCR, while the TCRdb copy is restricted to in-frame clones and leaves out a portion. The sample lists more than 350,000 clones; about an eighth were seen once. The specimen sequenced was naive CD4+ T cells from blood. Source of these receptors: a woman aged 18 to 35 in good health.

This clone has only a few counts. This chain uses TRBV27 with TRBJ2-5; the D gene is possibly TRBD1 (6 bases). Between the trimmed V and J ends, which lost 0 bases and 6 bases, there was a span of 17 bases. The CDR3 length is 16 residues. The germline V gene has CDR1 MNHEY and CDR2 SMNVEV (reference sequence). CDR3 bases: TGTGCCAGCAGTTTATCGATAACAGGGAGTAGGAAGACCCAGTACTTC. Translating it yields CASSLSITGSRKTQYF.

This chain connects TRBV25-1 to TRBJ1-6; unclear D gene. The length of the CDR3 is 14 residues. Per germline, CDR1 MGHDK and CDR2 SYGVNS. Trimming removed 3 bases at V and 13 bases at J, with 16 bases between. Written as DNA, the CDR3 is TGTGCCAGCAGTGATCTCCCTATGACACCTCCCCTCCACTTT. It yields the protein CASSDLPMTPPLHF.

This clone has only a few counts. CDR3 bases: TGTGCCAGCAGTTTCCTAGCGGGAGAGAGTAATGAGCAGTTCTTC. Translating gives CASSFLAGESNEQFF. The chain has TRBV27 and TRBJ2-1; 10 bases map to TRBD2. Germline assignment: CDR1 MNHEY and CDR2 SMNVEV (reference sequence). With V trimmed by 3 bases and J by 7 bases, 6 bases remained unmatched. The CDR3 is 15 amino acids.

V gene TRBV18 combines with J gene TRBJ2-4; TRBD2 is a possible D gene (6 bases). Germline loops: CDR1 KGHSH, CDR2 LQKENI. Trimming left V 3 bases short and J 7 bases short, with 10 bases between. The CDR3 has 13 residues. The CDR3 here is CASSPDGGNIQYF. CDR3 coding DNA: TGTGCCAGCTCACCTGATGGGGGGAACATTCAGTACTTC.

The CDR3 spells CASSFQAYNEQFF. DNA for the CDR3: TGTGCCAGCAGCTTTCAGGCGTACAATGAGCAGTTCTTC. The V and J genes are TRBV7-6 and TRBJ2-1; no clear D gene. Looked up from germline, CDR1 is SGHVS and CDR2 is FNYEAQ. The CDR3 extends over 13 amino acids. V was clipped by 3 bases and J by 4 bases, with 7 bases between them.

This clone was found many times. The J gene is TRBJ2-6, the V gene TRBV10-3; D possibly corresponds to TRBD1 (6 bases). Germline V gene lookup returns CDR1 ENHRY and CDR2 SYGVKD. This CDR3 has 16 amino acids. Trimming cost V 8 bases and J 0 bases, with 14 bases left between them. The CDR3 spells CAIGLTGNSGANVLTF. CDR3 coding DNA: TGTGCCATCGGCTTAACAGGGAACTCTGGGGCCAACGTCCTGACTTTC.

V gene TRBV7-8 combines with J gene TRBJ2-2, with D perhaps matching TRBD2 (6 bases). Trimming shortened V by 1 base and J by 6 bases, and 18 bases separated the two germline ends. Per the germline V gene, CDR1 is SGHVS and CDR2 is FQNEAQ. The CDR3 totals 17 residues. Here the CDR3 reads CASSLVFRENVPGELFF. DNA for the CDR3: TGTGCCAGCAGCTTAGTATTCCGGGAGAATGTCCCCGGGGAGCTGTTTTTT. Together with reference TRBV7-8 and TRBJ2-2, the CDR3 gives the full variable domain: GAGVSQSPRYKVAKRGQDVALRCDPISGHVSLFWYQQALGQGPEFLTYFQNEAQLDKSGLPSDRFFAERPEGSVSTLKIQRTQQEDSAVYLCASSLVFRENVPGELFFGEGSRLTVL.

V usage is TRBV4-1 and J usage is TRBJ2-1; 8 bases align to TRBD1. The CDR3 totals 17 residues. The J segment lost 6 bases and the V segment lost 3 bases, leaving 13 bases of the junction unmatched. Germline CDR1 is MGHRA and CDR2 is YSYEKL. In nucleotides, the CDR3 is TGCGCCAGCAGCCAGGGCTTTGGACAGGGATGGTTCAATGAGCAGTTCTTC. Encoded protein: CASSQGFGQGWFNEQFF.

This clone was observed a few times. The chain combines TRBV28 with TRBJ2-3; TRBD1 might be the D (5 bases). Looked up from germline, CDR1 is MDHEN and CDR2 is SYDVKM. There are 14 residues in the CDR3. V lost 3 bases and J lost 1, with 8 bases in between. CDR3 DNA sequence: TGTGCCAGCAGTTTCCGACAGCGCACAGATACGCAGTATTTT. Translated: CASSFRQRTDTQYF.

The genes are TRBV27 and TRBJ2-3; D assignment may be TRBD1 or TRBD2 (5 bases each). The CDR3 is 17 amino acids. Trimming took off 0 bases at V and 2 bases at J, with 15 bases between the two ends. Germline assignment: CDR1 MNHEY and CDR2 SMNVEV (reference sequence). CDR3 loop: CASSLSWDRIPTDTQYF. The CDR3 region has the DNA TGTGCCAGCAGTTTATCCTGGGACCGCATTCCCACAGATACGCAGTATTTT.

J is TRBJ2-5 and V is TRBV6-6, with 7 bases lining up with TRBD2. Germline lookup yields CDR1 MNHNY and CDR2 SVGAGI (reference sequence). V lost 6 bases and J lost 1; bases outside the gene matches: 5. CDR3 size: 14 residues. The CDR3 is CASSPWTSQETQYF. For the CDR3, the DNA is TGTGCCAGCAGCCCCTGGACTAGCCAAGAGACCCAGTACTTC.

The chain's CDR3 is CASGGQGNEQFF. The CDR3 bases are TGTGCCAGCGGGGGACAGGGGAATGAGCAGTTCTTC. The V gene is TRBV4-2, the J gene TRBJ2-1; 10 positions agree with TRBD1. CDR1 and CDR2 (germline): LGHNA, YNFKEQ. Trimming at V came to 8 bases and at J to 7 bases, leaving 2 bases not matched to a gene. The CDR3 spans 12 residues.

The gene calls are TRBV19 and TRBJ1-1; D ambiguous. The germline V and J ends were trimmed by 9 bases and 1 base, with 15 bases remaining between them. The CDR3 sequence is 14 residues long. Per germline, CDR1 LNHDA and CDR2 SQIVND (reference sequence). CDR3 protein: CASEERAKNTEAFF. For the CDR3, the DNA is TGTGCCAGCGAAGAGAGGGCGAAGAACACTGAAGCTTTCTTT.

This clone occurred a few times. The rearrangement joins TRBV27 to TRBJ2-7; 9 bases align to TRBD1. The CDR3 has 13 amino acids. Unmatched junction bases numbered 1, after V lost 5 bases and J lost 2 bases. The germline gives CDR1 MNHEY, CDR2 SMNVEV (reference sequence). CDR3 DNA sequence: TGTGCCAGCAGTCGACAGGGGGCCTACGAGCAGTACTTC. This codes for CASSRQGAYEQYF.

The chain uses TRBV7-2 and TRBJ2-3; 11 positions match TRBD1. The CDR3 is 16 amino acids. In germline, CDR1 is SGHTA, CDR2 FQGNSA. V gave up 7 bases and J gave up 2 bases; unmatched junction bases: 8. CDR3 coding DNA: TGTGCCAGCAACGGCCGGGACAGGGGGGACACAGATACGCAGTATTTT. It codes for CASNGRDRGDTDTQYF.

There are a few counts of this clone. The chain couples TRBV12-5 to TRBJ2-5; TRBD1 aligns across 12 bases. Germline V gene data show CDR1 as LGHNT and CDR2 as FRNRAP. The trim removed 1 base at V and 5 bases at J, leaving 5 bases unmatched. This CDR3 spans 16 amino acids. CDR3 nucleotide sequence: TGTGCTAGTGGTTTGGCCGGGGACAGGGGGCATGAGACCCAGTACTTC. Amino acids: CASGLAGDRGHETQYF.

The V and J genes are TRBV7-9 and TRBJ2-7, with 7 nucleotides matching TRBD1. V was clipped by 5 bases and J by 6 bases; unmatched bases: 10. CDR1 SEHNR and CDR2 FQNEAQ come from the germline V gene (reference sequence). This CDR3 is 14 amino acids long. The CDR3 bases are TGTGCCAGCAGCCCCGACAGGGCCCCCTTCGAGCAGTACGTC. It is translated as CASSPDRAPFEQYV.

The table lists this clone with a few counts. This chain links TRBV7-2 with TRBJ2-1, with D maybe TRBD2 (5 bases). CDR3 length: 18 amino acids. CDR1 is SGHTA, CDR2 FQGNSA, per germline. The V end was cut by 5 bases, the J end by 0 bases, with 20 bases between. The DNA for the CDR3 is TGTGCCAGCAGCGTGAGGGCGGAAAGCACAAGCTCCTACAATGAGCAGTTCTTC. Its translation: CASSVRAESTSSYNEQFF. Looking up the rest from reference TRBV7-2 and TRBJ2-1 gives the full variable domain: GAGVSQSPSNKVTEKGKDVELRCDPISGHTALYWYRQSLGQGLEFLIYFQGNSAPDKSGLPSDRFSAERTGGSVSTLTIQRTQQEDSAVYLCASSVRAESTSSYNEQFFGPGTRLTVL.

In this sample, this clone turned up a few times. The chain is built from TRBV7-2 and TRBJ2-7; D is unresolved. The CDR3 is 12 residues long. Between the trimmed V and J ends, which lost 1 base and 2 bases, there was a span of 3 bases. Germline V gene lookup returns CDR1 SGHTA and CDR2 FQGNSA. Here the CDR3 DNA reads TGTGCCAGCAGCTTAGATCCCTACGAGCAGTACGTC. This sequence encodes CASSLDPYEQYV.

J is TRBJ2-5 and V is TRBV4-3; D may correspond to TRBD1 or TRBD2 (6 bases each). CDR1 LGHNA and CDR2 YSLEER come from the germline V gene. V gave up 5 bases and J gave up 2 bases, with 9 bases separating them. The CDR3 is made up of 13 amino acids. The CDR3 reads CASSRGVQETQYF. In nucleotides, the CDR3 is TGCGCCAGCAGCAGGGGGGTTCAAGAGACCCAGTACTTC.

This chain links TRBV7-2 with TRBJ2-1, with D perhaps TRBD2 (7 bases). The CDR3 has 16 amino acids. Per the germline V gene, CDR1 is SGHTA and CDR2 is FQGNSA. Trimming pared 6 bases from V and 9 bases from J, leaving 24 bases between. CDR3 DNA sequence: TGTGCCAGCAGGGAAGGGGTGCGGGGGCCCTTGAGTGAGCAGTTCTTC. As protein: CASREGVRGPLSEQFF.

The rearrangement joins TRBV7-9 to TRBJ2-7, with TRBD1 as a possible D gene (5 bases). The germline V gene has CDR1 SEHNR and CDR2 FQNEAQ (reference sequence). The CDR3 is 13 amino acids. V lost 3 bases, J lost 6 bases, and 12 bases lay in between. The CDR3 spells CASSLSREGEQYV. In DNA, the CDR3 is TGTGCCAGCAGCTTGTCCAGGGAAGGCGAGCAGTACGTC.

This clone came up a few times. This chain links TRBV11-3 with TRBJ2-1, with 11 bases that match TRBD1. The CDR3 is 18 residues long. V dropped 6 bases and J dropped 4; count of bases not matched to a gene: 14. Germline CDR1 is SGHNT and CDR2 is YENEEA. The CDR3 loop reads CASSRNRTGQGAYNEQFF. CDR3 coding DNA: TGTGCCAGCAGTCGGAACAGAACCGGACAGGGGGCTTACAATGAGCAGTTCTTC.

The chain recombines TRBV4-2 with TRBJ1-4, with D maybe TRBD1 (6 bases). Trimming removed 7 bases from V and 7 bases from J, with 19 bases in between. In germline, CDR1 is LGHNA, CDR2 YNFKEQ. CDR3 length: 15 amino acids. This CDR3 reads CASTPRLGTTEKLFF. DNA of the CDR3: TGTGCCAGCACCCCCAGACTGGGGACAACTGAAAAACTGTTTTTT.

This clone was detected a few times. This rearrangement joins TRBV30 to TRBJ1-3; no reliable D call. Looked up from germline, CDR1 is GTSNPN and CDR2 is SVGIG (reference sequence). This CDR3 region has 14 residues. V lost 0 bases to trimming and J lost 5 bases, with 11 bases between them. The CDR3, as DNA: TGTGCCTGGAGTGTAAACAGTATCCGAAACACCATATATTTT. Translation gives CAWSVNSIRNTIYF.

The rearrangement links TRBV28 to TRBJ1-2; possible D gene TRBD1, 5 bases. V dropped 8 bases and J dropped 5 bases, with 21 bases sitting between them. The CDR3 is made up of 15 amino acids. Germline assignment: CDR1 MDHEN and CDR2 SYDVKM. CDR3 sequence reads: CASWYGGPLPYGYTF. The CDR3, as DNA: TGTGCCAGCTGGTATGGGGGTCCACTTCCTTATGGCTACACCTTC.